Following are 26 T cell receptor beta chains from one sample sequenced in a study of patients and donors after allogeneic stem cell transplantation. TCRdb re-called the RT-PCR reads with MiXCR, one entry per CDR3 protein. In the table there are fewer than 200,000 distinct CDR3 sequences, approximately 30% of which are singletons. Input material: blood, either unsorted or a sorted T cell fraction (not recorded which). These receptors were taken from a human donor who was either an allogeneic HSCT recipient or a stem cell or donor lymphocyte infusion donor (not recorded which). It is not recorded whose cells these are; they may come from a transplant donor.

This clonotype was seen many times. The chain carries TRBV12-3 or TRBV12-4 and TRBJ1-5; no clear D gene. Trimming left V 7 bases short and J 3 bases short, with 13 bases between. The CDR3 extends over 14 amino acids. CDR3 sequence (DNA): TGTGCCAGCACTCGCGGCCCTTACAATCAGCCCCAGCATTTT. This translates into CASTRGPYNQPQHF.

This sequence joins TRBV2 and TRBJ2-7; D remains ambiguous. From germline, CDR1 is SNHLY and CDR2 FYNNEI. CDR3 length: 12 amino acids. V was clipped by 8 bases and J by 4 bases, with 12 bases between them. The chain's CDR3 is CASGPLGYEQYF. DNA for the CDR3: TGTGCCAGCGGACCCCTTGGGTACGAGCAGTACTTC. The full variable domain, completed using reference TRBV2 and TRBJ2-7, is EPEVTQTPSHQVTQMGQEVILRCVPISNHLYFYWYRQILGQKVEFLVSFYNNEISEKSEIFDDQFSVERPDGSNFTLKIRSTKLEDSAMYFCASGPLGYEQYFGPGTRLTVT.

In its sample, this clonotype was seen a few times. The chain is built from TRBV28 and TRBJ1-3; D not certain. Germline loops: CDR1 MDHEN, CDR2 SYDVKM. V was trimmed by 5 bases and J by 0 bases, leaving 11 bases between them. This CDR3 is built from 15 residues. CDR3: CASSTSPSSGNTIYF. The CDR3 DNA sequence: TGTGCCAGCAGTACCTCCCCCTCCTCTGGAAACACCATATATTTT.

This clonotype appeared a few times. The CDR3 DNA sequence: TGTGCCAGCAGTTTCGCCAGGGGGCTGGATTCACCCCTCCACTTT. The encoded protein is CASSFARGLDSPLHF. This sequence joins TRBV27 and TRBJ1-6, with TRBD1 identical over 8 bases. The CDR3 is 15 amino acids. V trimming: 3 bases; J trimming: 8 bases; junction bases outside the gene matches: 6. The V gene's germline CDR1 is MNHEY and CDR2 SMNVEV (reference sequence).

The table lists this clonotype with many counts. V usage is TRBV7-9 and J usage is TRBJ1-5; D gene uncertain. V was cut by 1 base and J by 7 bases, with 8 bases left in between. The germline V gene encodes CDR1 SEHNR and CDR2 FQNEAQ (reference sequence). The CDR3 is 13 residues long. CDR3 amino acids: CASSLEPAQPQHF. In DNA form, the CDR3 reads TGTGCCAGCAGCTTAGAACCCGCACAGCCCCAGCATTTT.

The sample holds many counts of this clonotype. J is TRBJ1-2 and V is TRBV6-5; D may be TRBD1 (5 bases). Trimming took 2 bases from V and 4 from J, leaving 11 bases between them. Germline V CDR1 and CDR2: MNHEY, SVGAGI. The CDR3 covers 14 residues. The CDR3 sequence is CASSYHDRGYGYTF. The CDR3 nucleotides are TGTGCCAGCAGTTACCACGACAGAGGCTATGGCTACACCTTC.

V gene TRBV4-1 combines with J gene TRBJ1-2; D might be TRBD1 (6 bases). Looked up from germline, CDR1 is MGHRA and CDR2 is YSYEKL. V was trimmed by 1 base and J by 2 bases, leaving 14 bases between them. This CDR3 region has 16 residues. The CDR3 DNA reads as TGCGCCAGCAGCCAAGCCGGCAGGGGACCGAACTATGGCTACACCTTC. As protein: CASSQAGRGPNYGYTF.

This rearrangement joins TRBV20-1 to TRBJ2-7; no reliable D call. The CDR3 covers 11 residues. Germline V lookup: CDR1 DFQATT, CDR2 SNEGSKA (reference sequence). Trimming removed 4 bases at V and 3 bases at J, with 7 bases between. The CDR3 region is CSAISSYEQYF. As DNA, the CDR3 is TGCAGTGCTATTTCCAGCTACGAGCAGTACTTC.

CDR3 in DNA: TGCGCCAGCAGCCAAGTAGTGGTAGCGGTCCTCACAGATACGCAGTATTTT. Its protein is CASSQVVVAVLTDTQYF. The chain combines TRBV4-3 with TRBJ2-3, with D possibly TRBD2 on 6 matching bases. The V end was cut by 1 base, the J end by 2 bases, with 16 bases between. This CDR3 comprises 17 residues. Germline CDR1 reads LGHNA; CDR2 reads YSLEER.

This clonotype was recorded only once. This chain joins TRBV3-1 and TRBJ2-4; 7 bases align to TRBD2. This CDR3 has 16 amino acids. V was clipped by 1 base and J by 7 bases; unmatched bases: 10. Germline V lookup: CDR1 LGHDT, CDR2 YNNKEL (reference sequence). The chain's CDR3 is CASSQVTSPAGNIQYF. CDR3 nucleotide sequence: TGTGCCAGCAGCCAAGTAACTAGCCCAGCGGGGAACATTCAGTACTTC.

Many counts were recorded for this clonotype. The chain combines TRBV5-8 with TRBJ1-5, with unresolved D. V was cut by 4 bases and J by 3 bases, with 14 bases left in between. The CDR3 length is 15 residues. Germline V CDR1 and CDR2: SGHTS, YDEGEE. The CDR3 reads CASSPMVRANQPQHF. The DNA of the CDR3 is TGTGCCAGCAGCCCCATGGTGAGGGCCAATCAGCCCCAGCATTTT.

This clonotype appeared a few times. J is TRBJ1-2 and V is TRBV3-1; possibly TRBD1 for D (5 bases). The length of the CDR3 is 13 residues. Germline-derived CDR1 and CDR2 are LGHDT and YNNKEL (reference sequence). The V end was cut by 5 bases, the J end by 4 bases, with 11 bases between. CDR3 protein: CASSGTGTYGYTF. The CDR3 DNA sequence: TGTGCCAGCAGCGGAACGGGGACCTATGGCTACACCTTC.

This clonotype was detected only a few times. V gene TRBV20-1 combines with J gene TRBJ2-1; no clear D gene. The V and J ends lost 7 bases and 4 bases respectively, with 5 bases between them. Germline lookup yields CDR1 DFQATT and CDR2 SNEGSKA (reference sequence). The CDR3 extends over 10 amino acids. The chain's CDR3 is CSVSYNEQFF. The DNA of the CDR3 is TGCAGTGTGTCTTACAATGAGCAGTTCTTC.

The V and J genes are TRBV7-2 and TRBJ1-2; maybe TRBD1 (5 bases). From germline, CDR1 is SGHTA and CDR2 FQGNSA. This CDR3 contains 13 residues. V shed 1 base and J shed 4 bases, with 7 bases lying between them. The CDR3 is CASSLGTRYGYTF. The DNA for the CDR3 is TGTGCCAGCAGCTTAGGGACACGCTATGGCTACACCTTC.

This chain links TRBV20-1 with TRBJ2-3, with D possibly being TRBD1 or TRBD2 (6 bases each). The CDR3 is 14 residues long. The V end was cut by 4 bases, the J end by 5 bases, with 16 bases between. Germline V gives CDR1 DFQATT, CDR2 SNEGSKA (reference sequence). CDR3 loop: CSATRSGARDTQYF. CDR3 DNA sequence: TGCAGTGCTACCCGGTCGGGGGCCAGAGATACGCAGTATTTT.

This clonotype is judged medium-sized. This rearrangement joins TRBV20-1 to TRBJ1-6, with 9 bases identical to TRBD1. V lost 5 bases, J lost 4 bases, and 6 bases stayed unmatched. The CDR3 is 15 residues long. Per the germline V gene, CDR1 is DFQATT and CDR2 is SNEGSKA (reference sequence). The CDR3: CSAGTGLAYNSPLHF. The CDR3 nucleotides are TGCAGTGCTGGGACAGGGCTCGCGTATAATTCACCCCTCCACTTT.

The rearrangement joins TRBV6-5 to TRBJ2-3; 11 bases align to TRBD2. Per the germline V gene, CDR1 is MNHEY and CDR2 is SVGAGI. This CDR3 comprises 14 residues. With 6 bases clipped from V and 4 bases from J, the junction kept 3 bases outside the gene matches. Here the CDR3 reads CASRTSGSADTQYF. The CDR3 nucleotides read TGTGCCAGCAGAACTAGCGGGAGCGCAGATACGCAGTATTTT.

The V and J genes are TRBV6-5 and TRBJ2-5; 12 bases fit TRBD2. The germline V gene encodes CDR1 MNHEY and CDR2 SVGAGI. V gave up 5 bases and J gave up 5 bases; unmatched junction bases: 3. The CDR3 is 14 amino acids. The CDR3 here is CASSGTSGWETQYF. For the CDR3, the DNA is TGTGCCAGCAGTGGGACTAGCGGGTGGGAGACCCAGTACTTC.

The sample holds a few counts of this clonotype. The rearrangement uses TRBV7-8 and TRBJ2-2; 7 bases line up with TRBD1. This CDR3 comprises 16 residues. V shed 2 bases and J 0 bases; nucleotides not matched to a gene: 3. CDR1 is SGHVS, CDR2 FQNEAQ, per germline. The CDR3 region is CASSLFGTANTGELFF. As DNA, the CDR3 is TGTGCCAGCAGCTTATTTGGGACAGCGAACACCGGGGAGCTGTTTTTT.

The rearrangement joins TRBV28 to TRBJ2-3, with 13 bases matching TRBD2. CDR1 and CDR2 from the germline V gene are MDHEN and SYDVKM. There are 17 residues in the CDR3. The junction had 6 bases not matched to a gene; V was cut back by 4 bases and J by 2 bases. The CDR3 sequence is CASSSGLAGDLTDTQYF. CDR3 coding DNA: TGTGCCAGCAGTTCCGGACTAGCGGGAGACCTCACAGATACGCAGTATTTT.

This clonotype was seen a handful of times. The J gene is TRBJ2-7, the V gene TRBV27, with a possible D match to TRBD1 (6 bases). This CDR3 region has 11 residues. Looked up from germline, CDR1 is MNHEY and CDR2 is SMNVEV (reference sequence). V was pared by 6 bases and J by 6 bases, with 9 bases between. The CDR3 protein is CASRTDSEQYF. CDR3 in DNA: TGTGCCAGCAGGACGGACAGCGAGCAGTACTTC.

The rearrangement uses TRBV2 and TRBJ1-5; 9 nucleotides agree with TRBD1. Trimming removed 6 bases from V and 4 bases from J; junction bases left unmatched: 7. Germline assignment: CDR1 SNHLY and CDR2 FYNNEI. CDR3 length equals 15 residues. Here the CDR3 reads CASSAAGTGNQPQHF. The DNA for the CDR3 is TGTGCCAGCAGCGCGGCCGGGACAGGGAATCAGCCCCAGCATTTT.

This rearrangement joins TRBV27 to TRBJ2-7; D is unresolved. The CDR3 consists of 13 residues. Per germline, CDR1 MNHEY and CDR2 SMNVEV (reference sequence). The V gene lost 2 bases and the J gene lost 0 bases, with 5 bases spanning the gap. The CDR3 is CASSLLSSYEQYF. The CDR3 region has the DNA TGTGCCAGCAGTTTACTAAGCTCCTACGAGCAGTACTTC.

This clonotype has a count of ten or more. The chain couples TRBV20-1 to TRBJ1-2; tentatively, D is TRBD1 (6 bases). This CDR3 is built from 14 residues. Germline V CDR1 and CDR2: DFQATT, SNEGSKA (reference sequence). Trimming removed 3 bases from V and 7 bases from J, with 18 bases in between. The CDR3, as DNA: TGCAGTGCTAGGGGACTGCGGGGGCTTAGTGGCTACACCTTC. It codes for CSARGLRGLSGYTF.

This clonotype was recorded many times. This chain links TRBV5-1 with TRBJ2-3; possible D gene TRBD2, 6 bases. This CDR3 region has 15 residues. V was pared by 4 bases and J by 2 bases, with 14 bases between. Germline V gene sequence: CDR1 SGHRS, CDR2 YFSETQ. CDR3 nucleotide sequence: TGCGCCAGCAGCGTGTTAGCGGAACACACAGATACGCAGTATTTT. It specifies CASSVLAEHTDTQYF.

This clonotype was detected a few times. V gene TRBV20-1 combines with J gene TRBJ1-1; D is possibly TRBD1 (6 bases). CDR3 length: 12 residues. V lost 2 bases to trimming and J lost 6 bases, with 10 bases between them. CDR1 and CDR2 (germline): DFQATT, SNEGSKA (reference sequence). The CDR3 nucleotides are TGCAGTGCTAGATGGGGGGCCCCTGAAGCTTTCTTT. This sequence encodes CSARWGAPEAFF.